This TCR beta chain was identified in a study of molecular identifiers for immune sequencing clone quantification. The wider study: Five aliquots were made in replicates from the RNA of about 20,000 or 100,000 naive CD8 cells, and four were sequenced.

The authors gated naive CD8 T cells as CD8+CD4-CCR7+CD45RA+ for sorting. This CDR3 is 13 amino acids long. Per germline, CDR1 SGHVS and CDR2 FQNEAQ. V was trimmed by 1 base and J by 5 bases, leaving 8 bases between them. Via MiXCR, TCRdb re-called the PCR reads, giving one row per CDR3 protein. Here the sample spans some 100,000 distinct CDR3 sequences, roughly a third being singletons. The material sequenced was naive CD8+ T cells from blood, with Jurkat cell RNA spiked in. Subset here: FACS-sorted CD8+CD4-CCR7+CD45RA+ naive T cells. The V and J genes are TRBV7-8 and TRBJ1-2; tentatively, D is TRBD1 (6 bases). The sequence was obtained from a human donor in good health. Some libraries in this study had Jurkat cell RNA spiked in. The CDR3 DNA follows: TGTGCCAGCAGCTTAGGGACAGCTTATGGCTACACCTTC. This translates into CASSLGTAYGYTF.